The present T cell receptor (beta chain) was sequenced within a study of beta chain features in type 1 diabetes. Study-wide results and limits: The study left unresolved whether HLA type influences TCRB rearrangement. Moderately but significantly shorter TCRB CDR3s were found in Type 1 diabetes patients in all four CD4+ subsets.

Turning to this clone: Its target is unknown.

cDNA synthesis used the whole RNA isolate, giving expressed TCRB sequences. Clones were read by immunoSEQ multiplex PCR, and TCRdb kept only the in-frame ones, dropping some. The sample yields approximately 380,000 clones, approximately 15% seen once. Germline CDR1 is MDHEN and CDR2 is SYDVKM. V lost 7 bases to trimming and J lost 2 bases; unmatched junction nucleotides: 13. The CDR3 extends over 17 amino acids. Stem cell-like memory, regulatory, central memory and naive CD4+ cells were sorted via CD45RO/CCR7/CD25/CD127/CD95/CD27. Sequencing was done on a sample of naive CD4+ T cells from blood. The sequence was collected from a woman between 18 and 29 years old in good health. The chain has TRBV28 and TRBJ2-7; 11 nucleotides line up with TRBD2. CDR3 DNA sequence: TGTGCCAGCACCGAAGGACTAGCGGGTCTTTACCCCTACGAGCAGTACTTC. Protein product: CASTEGLAGLYPYEQYF. The full variable domain, its missing parts supplied by reference TRBV28 and TRBJ2-7, is DVKVTQSSRYLVKRTGEKVFLECVQDMDHENMFWYRQDPGLGLRLIYFSYDVKMKEKGDIPEGYSVSREKKERFSLILESASTNQTSMYLCASTEGLAGLYPYEQYFGPGTRLTVT.